This is a list of T cell receptor beta chains from one sample in a study of tumor-infiltrating lymphocytes in primary liver carcinoma. TCRdb ran MiXCR on the multiplex PCR reads and lists one entry per CDR3 protein. The sample includes more than 70,000 distinct CDR3 sequences, roughly 69% of them seen just once. The sequencing input was tumor-adjacent normal liver tissue. The receptors derive from a man aged 40-55 years with primary liver carcinoma and hepatitis B virus infection. CDR3s include the opening cysteine and the closing phenylalanine or tryptophan. The D gene is left open where the match is weak. Only part of the rows carry a size: once, few, many, or a class if the clone is expanded.

V gene	J gene	clone size	D gene	CDR3 length	CDR3 protein	CDR3 DNA
TRBV29-1	TRBJ2-7	.	.	12	CSVVEGLYKQYF	TGCAGCGTTGTAGAGGGGCTCTACAAGCAGTACTTC
TRBV6-5	TRBJ2-7	.	.	12	CVCGHFSYEQYF	TGTGTCTGTGGACACTTCTCCTACGAGCAGTACTTC
TRBV4-1	TRBJ2-5	.	.	17	CASSQDQLEGVPETQYF	TGCGCCAGCAGCCAAGACCAATTAGAGGGAGTGCCAGAGACACAGTACTTC
TRBV6-5	TRBJ1-1	.	.	13	CASSRTVETETFF	TGTGCCAGCAGTAGAACAGTGGAAACAGAAACTTTCTTT
TRBV28	TRBJ2-5	.	TRBD1	13	CASSPDREEIQYF	TGTGCCAGCAGCCCCGACAGGGAAGAGATCCAGTACTTC
TRBV29-1	TRBJ2-7	.	.	12	CSGGCGSHEQYF	TGCAGCGGGGGTTGTGGTAGTCACGAGCAGTACTTC
TRBV6-6	TRBJ2-2	.	.	15	CASSYAARNTGELFF	TGTGCCAGCAGTTATGCCGCCCGTAATACCGGGGAGCTGTTTTTT
TRBV6-6	TRBJ1-2	once	.	16	CASTHETYSPDYGYTF	TGTGCCAGCACCCACGAGACCTACAGTCCTGACTATGGCTACACCTTC
TRBV12-3/TRBV12-4	TRBJ2-7	.	.	13	CASSFRAGYEQYF	TGTGCCAGCAGTTTCAGGGCGGGCTACGAGCAGTACTTC
TRBV10-3	TRBJ2-7	.	TRBD2	13	CDIRGLAGYEQYF	TGTGACATCCGTGGACTAGCAGGATACGAGCAGTACTTC
TRBV7-9	TRBJ2-5	.	.	15	CASSLATGFEETQYF	TGTGCCAGCAGCTTAGCGACAGGTTTCGAGGAGACTCAGTACTTC
TRBV29-1	TRBJ1-4	.	TRBD1	13	CSAGQATNERLLF	TGCAGCGCTGGACAGGCAACTAATGAAAGACTGCTTTTT
TRBV10-3	TRBJ2-5	.	.	15	CAISDREKGMETQYF	TGTGCCATCAGTGACCGGGAGAAGGGGATGGAGACCCAGTACTTC
TRBV5-1	TRBJ2-1	.	TRBD1	15	CASSYEDRFYNVQSF	TGCGCCAGCAGCTACGAGGACAGGTTCTACAATGTGCAGTCCTTC
TRBV6-5	TRBJ2-5	.	.	14	CASSMVWPGEIQYF	TGTGCCAGCAGTATGGTCTGGCCCGGGGAGATCCAGTACTTC
TRBV11-2	TRBJ2-1	.	.	14	CASSLCWLVNGQFF	TGTGCCAGCAGCTTATGCTGGCTAGTTAATGGGCAGTTCTTC
TRBV11-1	TRBJ2-5	.	.	14	CVSSGEVEVETQYF	TGTGTCAGCAGTGGAGAGGTAGAGGTGGAGACCCAGTACTTC
TRBV12-3/TRBV12-4	TRBJ2-7	.	TRBD1	15	CGSSAGQEAIYEQYF	TGTGGCAGCAGCGCGGGACAGGAGGCGATCTACGAGCAGTACTTC
TRBV29-1	TRBJ1-1	few	.	12	CSVEGSGLGAFF	TGCAGCGTTGAAGGGAGTGGCCTGGGAGCTTTCTTT
TRBV7-9	TRBJ2-5	.	.	14	CASSLSRGEETHYF	TGTGCCAGCAGCTTATCCAGGGGAGAAGAGACCCATTACTTC
TRBV11-2	TRBJ2-7	.	.	15	CASSSMTDPDYEQCF	TGCGCCAGCAGCTCCATGACAGATCCGGACTACGAGCAGTGCTTC
TRBV4-2	TRBJ2-7	once	.	16	CASSQVTNGVSYEQYF	TGTGCCAGCAGCCAAGTGACTAACGGGGTTTCCTACGAGCAGTACTTC
TRBV11-2	TRBJ2-1	.	TRBD2	16	CASSLGTGGLRNEQFF	TGTGCCAGCAGCCTGGGGACGGGAGGGCTTCGTAATGAGCAGTTCTTC
TRBV11-2	TRBJ2-7	once	TRBD2	13	CASSLGGTSEQYF	TGTGCCAGCAGCTTAGGAGGGACTAGCGAGCAGTACTTT
TRBV4-2	TRBJ2-7	.	TRBD2	16	CARSQGASGVSYEQYF	TGTGCCAGGAGCCAAGGGGCTAGCGGGGTTTCCTACGAGCAGTATTTC
TRBV4-1	TRBJ2-1	.	TRBD2	16	CASSQSSGRAYNEQFF	TGCGCCAGCAGCCAAAGTAGCGGGAGGGCCTACAATGAGCAGTTCTTC
TRBV5-5	TRBJ2-1	.	.	15	CASSLAASSCNERFF	TGTGCCAGCAGCTTGGCGGCTTCTTCCTGCAATGAGCGGTTCTTC
TRBV11-2	TRBJ2-3	.	.	15	CARSLTIGSADTQYF	TGTGCCAGGAGCTTGACTATCGGGAGCGCAGATACGCAGTATTTT
TRBV6-6	TRBJ2-3	.	TRBD2	16	CASREGTSGRTDTQYF	TGTGCCAGCAGGGAAGGGACTAGCGGGCGGACGGATACGCAGTATTTT
TRBV11-2	TRBJ2-1	few	TRBD2	15	CVSSQTSGSNSEQFF	TGTGTCAGCAGCCAGACTAGCGGGAGCAACAGTGAGCAGTTCTTC
TRBV11-1	TRBJ1-4	once	.	13	CASAIQTDEKLFF	TGTGCCAGCGCGATACAGACTGATGAAAAACTGTTTTTT
TRBV11-2	TRBJ1-1	.	TRBD1	13	CASSFLTGPEAFF	TGTGCCAGCAGCTTTCTGACAGGGCCTGAAGCTTTCTTT